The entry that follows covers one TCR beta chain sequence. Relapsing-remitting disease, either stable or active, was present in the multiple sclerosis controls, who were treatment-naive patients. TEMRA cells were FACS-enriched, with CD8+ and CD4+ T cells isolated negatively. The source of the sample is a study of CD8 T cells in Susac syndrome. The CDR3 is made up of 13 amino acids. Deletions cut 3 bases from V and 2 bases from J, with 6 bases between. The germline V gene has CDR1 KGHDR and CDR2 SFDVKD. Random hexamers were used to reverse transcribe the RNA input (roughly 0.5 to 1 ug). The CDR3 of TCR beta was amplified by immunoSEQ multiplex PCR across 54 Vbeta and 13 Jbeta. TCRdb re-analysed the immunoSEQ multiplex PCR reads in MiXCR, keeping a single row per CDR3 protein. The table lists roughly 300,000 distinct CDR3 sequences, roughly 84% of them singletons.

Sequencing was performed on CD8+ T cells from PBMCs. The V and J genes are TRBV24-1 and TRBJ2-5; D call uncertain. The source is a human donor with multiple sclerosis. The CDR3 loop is CATSDGQQETQYF. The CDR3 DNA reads TGTGCCACCAGTGATGGGCAGCAAGAGACCCAGTACTTC.